The rows below give T cell receptor beta chains drawn from one sample of a study of blood T cell repertoires in COVID-19. Clones were sequenced by immunoSEQ multiplex PCR, and TCRdb holds only the in-frame ones, with some missing. In the table there are about 70,000 clones, about 88% of which are singletons. Specimen: peripheral blood. The receptors were gathered from a human donor in a cohort sampled during active COVID-19. The CDR3 runs from the conserved cysteine through the conserved F or W.

V: TRBV27
J: TRBJ1-6
CDR3: CASSLRRENSPLHF

V: TRBV7-8
J: TRBJ2-1
CDR3: CASSRGLATYNEQFF

V: TRBV11-3
J: TRBJ2-3
CDR3: CASSLGQGSTDTQYF

V: TRBV9
J: TRBJ1-3
CDR3: CASSLDSSGNTIYF

V: TRBV27
J: TRBJ2-6
CDR3: CASSLYPGQPYPSGANVLTF

V: TRBV4-2
J: TRBJ2-1
CDR3: CASSQAGTGGHNEQFF

V: TRBV28
J: TRBJ2-1
CDR3: CASSEAGGRDNEQFF

V: TRBV30
J: TRBJ2-1
CDR3: CAWAGLAGVEQFF

V: TRBV6-2/TRBV6-3
J: TRBJ2-2
CDR3: CASSYLRAGGSGELFF

V: TRBV6-2/TRBV6-3
J: TRBJ1-1
CDR3: CASSLPGQGAPEAFF

V: TRBV9
J: TRBJ2-2
CDR3: CASSVGQKPAGELFF

V: TRBV7-2
J: TRBJ2-7
CDR3: CASSLSEGKQYF

V: TRBV19
J: TRBJ1-1
CDR3: CASSGRTPNTEAFF

V: TRBV30
J: TRBJ1-5
CDR3: CAWSVSGTGPYF

V: TRBV24-1
J: TRBJ1-2
CDR3: CAPYGGRYNGYTF

V: TRBV18
J: TRBJ1-2
CDR3: CASSPGGQGRGYTF

V: TRBV11-2
J: TRBJ2-5
CDR3: CASSLSLETQYF

V: TRBV30
J: TRBJ1-1
CDR3: CAWSVRPLIQGIVAEAFF

V: TRBV7-6
J: TRBJ2-1
CDR3: CASSLRLAQNEQFF

V: TRBV15
J: TRBJ1-4
CDR3: CATSRDQIGREAEKLFF

V: TRBV5-1
J: TRBJ2-1
CDR3: CASSPTSGPLYNEQFF

V: TRBV6-6
J: TRBJ1-5
CDR3: CASSPPRRGWDNQPQHF

V: TRBV4-2
J: TRBJ2-1
CDR3: CASSQEGSGAYNEQFF

V: TRBV28
J: TRBJ1-5
CDR3: CASSFRGASWKGVQPQHF

V: TRBV7-2
J: TRBJ1-2
CDR3: CASSDGGTGYTF

V: TRBV20-1
J: TRBJ2-3
CDR3: CSASAPTGGRDTQYF

V: TRBV10-3
J: TRBJ1-3
CDR3: CAISLDSAPSGNTIYF

V: TRBV6-5
J: TRBJ2-7
CDR3: CASSYSKGQGAVEQYF

V: TRBV27
J: TRBJ2-2
CDR3: CASSFYWRRTSGSAELFF

V: TRBV7-8
J: TRBJ1-1
CDR3: CASSSLNRGLDTEAFF

V: TRBV3-1/TRBV3-2
J: TRBJ1-3
CDR3: CASSQGWTGSGNTIYF

V: TRBV4-1
J: TRBJ2-6
CDR3: CASSQDGGGSGANVLTF

V: TRBV24-1
J: TRBJ2-7
CDR3: CATSPTLRVHEQYF

V: TRBV6-5
J: TRBJ2-2
CDR3: CASKRVGTGELFF

V: TRBV6-5
J: TRBJ2-2
CDR3: CASRRTGDTGELFF

V: TRBV18
J: TRBJ2-7
CDR3: CASSQPTTGGSYEQYF

V: TRBV27
J: TRBJ2-5
CDR3: CASSLLSGRTGETQYF

V: TRBV5-1
J: TRBJ2-5
CDR3: CASSLSSGRDETQYF

V: TRBV3-1/TRBV3-2
J: TRBJ2-7
CDR3: CASSQVEGISEQYF

V: TRBV28
J: TRBJ1-3
CDR3: CASSLRSLTVFFGNTIYF

V: TRBV7-9
J: TRBJ2-7
CDR3: CASRARGDVFYEQYF